The 9 T cell receptor beta chains presented below share a single source sample, sequenced in a study of shared clonotypes between healthy human individuals (dated by TCRdb to the early 2020s). The library relied on the immunoSEQ multiplex PCR assay. The source is immuneACCESS, and TCRdb retained only in-frame sequences with V and J called. Part of the clones is not carried over; for the studies checked, unresolved V genes explain less than half of this, and the remainder is unexplained. The sample yields approximately 2.5 million clones; around nine tenths were counted once. The leading ten clones occupy around 0.14% of the sample. Sequencing was performed on naive CD4+ T cells sorted from blood. The sample's cell subset or site label is to be understood as: CD45RA+ positively selected. The receptors come from a young man in good health.

This clone has a handful of counts. Other DNA variants within this sample encode the same CDR3. The chain uses TRBV5-4 and TRBJ1-2; 9 nucleotides line up with TRBD1. This CDR3 spans 13 amino acids. V trimming: 4 bases; J trimming: 5 bases; junction bases outside the gene matches: 3. The germline gives CDR1 SGHNT, CDR2 YYREEE (reference sequence). The CDR3 region is CASSPDRGYGYTF. The CDR3 DNA reads as TGTGCCAGCAGCCCAGACAGGGGGTATGGCTACACCTTC.

V usage is TRBV7-8 and J usage is TRBJ2-7; 13 bases are shared with TRBD2. The germline CDR1 and CDR2 sequences are SGHVS and FQNEAQ. V shed 3 bases and J 0 bases; nucleotides not matched to a gene: 11. The CDR3 is 19 amino acids. The CDR3 DNA sequence: TGTGCCAGCAGCTTGAGGACTAGCGGGGGATTTCTCGACTCCTACGAGCAGTACTTC. Its protein is CASSLRTSGGFLDSYEQYF.

This chain joins TRBV7-3 and TRBJ2-5; 9 bases map to TRBD1. The CDR3 totals 15 residues. The junction had 11 bases not matched to a gene; V was cut back by 5 bases and J by 7 bases. Germline V gives CDR1 SGHTA, CDR2 FQGTGA. CDR3 coding DNA: TGTGCCAGCAGCCCAACCGGGACAGGGTTTGGGACCCAGTACTTC. Protein product: CASSPTGTGFGTQYF.

The rearrangement uses TRBV6-1 and TRBJ2-7; TRBD1 might be the D (5 bases). This CDR3 has 15 amino acids. Looked up from germline, CDR1 is MNHNS and CDR2 is SASEGT. Trimming took 1 base from V and 3 from J, leaving 13 bases between them. CDR3 amino acids: CASSEGGAEGYEQYF. The CDR3, as DNA: TGTGCCAGCAGTGAAGGGGGCGCGGAAGGCTACGAGCAGTACTTC.

J is TRBJ1-4 and V is TRBV29-1, with TRBD1 matching 11 bases. Germline trimming cut 3 bases from V and 7 bases from J; bases unmatched to any gene: 1. The CDR3 runs 13 residues. Germline V gene sequence: CDR1 SQVTM, CDR2 ANQGSEA. CDR3 nucleotide sequence: TGCAGCGTTGAGGGGACAGGGGGTGAAAAACTGTTTTTT. Translating gives CSVEGTGGEKLFF.

J is TRBJ1-1 and V is TRBV6-1; no reliable D call. CDR1 and CDR2 from the germline V gene are MNHNS and SASEGT. Trimming removed 8 bases at V and 1 base at J, with 17 bases between. CDR3 length: 15 residues. The CDR3 DNA reads as TGTGCCAGCTCCGAACGGGCCCGGGGGAACACTGAAGCTTTCTTT. This sequence encodes CASSERARGNTEAFF.

This chain uses TRBV5-4 with TRBJ2-7; weak D call: TRBD1 (5 bases). Germline V gene data show CDR1 as SGHNT and CDR2 as YYREEE (reference sequence). With 0 bases removed from V and 4 bases from J, the gap between germline ends came to 8 bases. CDR3 length: 13 residues. CDR3 DNA: TGTGCCAGCAGCTTGGTGGGGCCTTACGAGCAGTACTTC. Residues: CASSLVGPYEQYF. Full variable domain (outside the CDR3, taken from reference TRBV5-4 and TRBJ2-7): ETGVTQSPTHLIKTRGQQVTLRCSSQSGHNTVSWYQQALGQGPQFIFQYYREEENGRGNFPPRFSGLQFPNYSSELNVNALELDDSALYLCASSLVGPYEQYFGPGTRLTVT.

This sequence joins TRBV7-3 and TRBJ2-2; no reliable D call. This CDR3 is built from 16 residues. V was cut by 2 bases and J by 1 base, with 11 bases left in between. Germline CDR1 is SGHTA and CDR2 is FQGTGA. As DNA, the CDR3 is TGTGCCAGCAGCTTACTTGGGGTGGGGAACACCGGGGAGCTGTTTTTT. The encoded protein is CASSLLGVGNTGELFF.

J is TRBJ1-1 and V is TRBV5-4, with D perhaps TRBD1 (5 bases). Per germline, CDR1 SGHNT and CDR2 YYREEE (reference sequence). Trimming stripped 2 bases from V and 4 bases from J, with 18 bases between. This CDR3 has 16 amino acids. The chain's CDR3 is CASSLVSGLGGTEAFF. In nucleotides, the CDR3 is TGTGCCAGCAGCTTAGTATCGGGCCTCGGGGGCACTGAAGCTTTCTTT.